This T cell receptor beta chain was identified during a study of T-cell memory formation after mild COVID-19. TCR alpha and TCR beta cDNA libraries carrying sample barcodes and UMIs came from 5'RACE with constant-segment primers. TCRdb re-called the 5' RACE reads with MiXCR, one entry per CDR3 protein. The profile shows 80,000 to 95,000 distinct CDR3 sequences, 20% to 25% of them singletons. Findings and caveats of the study: Day 15 to 85 contracting clones showed balanced CD4/CD8; later expanders leaned CD4+.

Germline V gene data show CDR1 as SGHNT and CDR2 as YYREEE (reference sequence). The CDR3 loop spans 16 amino acids. Trimming took off 4 bases at V and 7 bases at J, with 23 bases between the two ends. This clonotype came up a few times. Its antigen is currently unknown. The chain has TRBV5-4 and TRBJ1-1; D unresolved. This TCR came from a young man who had mild COVID-19 (a few samples of this study predate the infection). Cell type and time point are not known. Sample: PBMCs or a T cell subset sorted from them (not recorded which). DNA of the CDR3: TGTGCCAGCAGCCCCGTCGGGGAAGGGATGGGTAATGAAGCTTTCTTT. As protein: CASSPVGEGMGNEAFF.